This is a list of T cell receptor beta chains from one sample in a study of blood T cell repertoires in COVID-19. The data were produced by immunoSEQ multiplex PCR, yet TCRdb's version contains in-frame clones alone and is incomplete. The table records 250,000 to 300,000 clones, around 90% of them present only once. The source material was peripheral blood. Receptors were obtained from a woman aged 40 to 49 who had recovered from COVID-19. Each CDR3 is given with its conserved first and last residue. D genes are given only for firm matches. The size field is filled for only some rows; it gives once, few, many or a size class.

d_call	j_call	clone_size	v_call	cdr3_nt	cdr3_aa
-	TRBJ2-1	-	TRBV7-2	TGTGCCAGCAGCTTTGGAGCGGTGAGCTCCTACAATGAGCAGTTCTTC	CASSFGAVSSYNEQFF
TRBD1	TRBJ2-7	-	TRBV9	TGTGCCAGCAGCCCTGACAGGGGATCTTCCTACGAGCAGTACTTC	CASSPDRGSSYEQYF
-	TRBJ1-1	-	TRBV2	TGTGCCAGCACCCGGGGGTCTGAAGCTTTCTTT	CASTRGSEAFF
-	TRBJ1-4	-	TRBV2	TGTGCCAGCAAGATCGCGACAACTAATGAAAAACTGTTTTTT	CASKIATTNEKLFF
TRBD1	TRBJ1-2	-	TRBV3-1/TRBV3-2	TGTGCCAGCAGCCGGACAGGCTATGGCTACACCTTC	CASSRTGYGYTF
-	TRBJ2-3	-	TRBV4-1	TGCGCCAGCAGCCAAACCCTCGGGAAGGGTCCAGATACGCAGTATTTT	CASSQTLGKGPDTQYF
-	TRBJ2-6	-	TRBV28	TGTGCCAGCAGCACAGGGTTTGGGGCCAACGTCCTGACTTTC	CASSTGFGANVLTF
-	TRBJ2-7	-	TRBV5-5	TGTGCCAGCAGCTGGGACATATGGGGGGAGCAGTACTTC	CASSWDIWGEQYF
-	TRBJ2-4	few	TRBV5-4	TGTGCCAGCAGCTCCCCAGGAATAGCCAAAAACATTCAGTACTTC	CASSSPGIAKNIQYF
TRBD2	TRBJ2-1	-	TRBV5-1	TGCGCCAGCAGCCCCGGACTAGCGGGAGGCCCCCACAATGAGCAGTTCTTC	CASSPGLAGGPHNEQFF
TRBD1	TRBJ1-1	-	TRBV27	TGTGCCAGCCGACGGACAGGGGGCTTCGACACTGAAGCTTTCTTT	CASRRTGGFDTEAFF
-	TRBJ2-1	-	TRBV30	TGTGCCTGGAGTTCCCTGGGCGACAATGAGCAGTTCTTC	CAWSSLGDNEQFF
TRBD2	TRBJ2-7	once	TRBV29-1	TGCAGCGTTGGGGGACTAGCGGCCGGGGAGCAGTACTTC	CSVGGLAAGEQYF
-	TRBJ1-5	-	TRBV9	TGTGCCAGCAGCGTGGGAGGGTCTGGCAATCAGCCCCAGCATTTT	CASSVGGSGNQPQHF